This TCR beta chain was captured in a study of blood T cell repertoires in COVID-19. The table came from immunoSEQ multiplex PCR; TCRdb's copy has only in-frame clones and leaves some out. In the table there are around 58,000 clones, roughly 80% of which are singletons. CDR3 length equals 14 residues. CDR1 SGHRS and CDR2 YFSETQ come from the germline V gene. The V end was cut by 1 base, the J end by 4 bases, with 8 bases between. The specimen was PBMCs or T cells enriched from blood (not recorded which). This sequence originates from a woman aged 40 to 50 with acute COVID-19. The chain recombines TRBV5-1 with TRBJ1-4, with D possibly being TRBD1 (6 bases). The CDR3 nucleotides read TGCGCCAGCAGCTTGAGGGGGATTAATGAAAAACTGTTTTTT. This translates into CASSLRGINEKLFF. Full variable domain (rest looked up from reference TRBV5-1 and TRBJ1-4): KAGVTQTPRYLIKTRGQQVTLSCSPISGHRSVSWYQQTPGQGLQFLFEYFSETQRNKGNFPGRFSGRQFSNSRSEMNVSTLELGDSALYLCASSLRGINEKLFFGSGTQLSVL.